Following are 29 T cell receptor beta chains from one sample sequenced in a study of blood T cell repertoires in COVID-19. Assay: immunoSEQ multiplex PCR; the TCRdb copy retains only in-frame clones and omits some. The sample holds approximately 67,000 clones, 75% to 95% seen once. Sequencing input: peripheral blood. These receptor sequences come from a woman aged 55-69 years with active COVID-19.

The chain links TRBV30 to TRBJ2-3; 8 nucleotides agree with TRBD1. With 2 bases clipped from V and 3 bases from J, the junction kept 13 bases outside the gene matches. The CDR3 extends over 17 amino acids. CDR1 and CDR2 from the germline V gene are GTSNPN and SVGIG (reference sequence). CDR3: CAWSPNRGAIRTDTQYF. The CDR3 DNA follows: TGTGCCTGGAGTCCTAACAGGGGGGCGATTCGGACAGATACGCAGTATTTT.

V is TRBV28 and J is TRBJ1-2, with TRBD1 identical over 7 bases. The CDR3 contains 11 residues. Unmatched junction bases numbered 5, after V lost 6 bases and J lost 10 bases. The germline CDR1 and CDR2 sequences are MDHEN and SYDVKM. CDR3 region: CASREDRFYTF. CDR3 DNA sequence: TGTGCCAGCAGGGAGGACAGGTTCTACACCTTC.

The gene calls are TRBV5-4 and TRBJ2-1; 12 nucleotides line up with TRBD2. The germline V gene has CDR1 SGHNT and CDR2 YYREEE (reference sequence). CDR3 length equals 16 residues. Losses at the gene ends were 0 bases for V and 6 bases for J; bases not matched to a gene: 4. The CDR3 coding sequence is TGTGCCAGCAGCTTGGCCCCGACTAGCGGGAGCAATGAGCAGTTCTTC. This translates into CASSLAPTSGSNEQFF.

The CDR3 region has the DNA TGTGCCAGCAGTAGAAGAGGGCCAGGGGTGAATGGCTACACCTTC. This sequence encodes CASSRRGPGVNGYTF. V usage is TRBV28 and J usage is TRBJ1-2; TRBD1 might be the D (6 bases). The germline V gene encodes CDR1 MDHEN and CDR2 SYDVKM. Trimming cost V 5 bases and J 6 bases, with 19 bases left between them. This CDR3 is built from 15 residues.

In nucleotides, the CDR3 is TGTGCCTGGAGTGTCCCCGGGGGGCCCACAGAGACCCAGTACTTC. Amino acids: CAWSVPGGPTETQYF. The genes are TRBV30 and TRBJ2-5; weak D call: TRBD2 (7 bases). Trimming cost V 0 bases and J 4 bases, with 15 bases left between them. CDR1 is GTSNPN, CDR2 SVGIG, per germline (reference sequence). This CDR3 is 15 amino acids long. Supplemented by reference TRBV30 and TRBJ2-5, the full variable domain reads SQTIHQWPATLVQPVGSPLSLECTVEGTSNPNLYWYRQAAGRGLQLLFYSVGIGQISSEVPQNLSASRPQDRQFILSSKKLLLSDSGFYLCAWSVPGGPTETQYFGPGTRLLVL.

The chain combines TRBV10-2 with TRBJ1-1, with D maybe TRBD1 (5 bases). Between the trimmed V and J ends, which lost 6 bases and 1 base, there was a span of 12 bases. The CDR3 totals 14 residues. Germline CDR1 and CDR2: WSHSY and SAAADI. This CDR3 reads CASRGLGRNTEAFF. CDR3 in DNA: TGCGCCAGCAGGGGACTGGGACGGAACACTGAAGCTTTCTTT.

The chain has TRBV19 and TRBJ1-1, with D tentatively TRBD1 (5 bases). The length of the CDR3 is 15 residues. Per the germline V gene, CDR1 is LNHDA and CDR2 is SQIVND (reference sequence). V dropped 1 base and J dropped 0 bases, with 9 bases sitting between them. CDR3 sequence reads: CASSIGGTVNTEAFF. CDR3 nucleotide sequence: TGTGCCAGTAGTATAGGGGGGACTGTGAACACTGAAGCTTTCTTT.

The chain links TRBV6-5 to TRBJ2-1; TRBD1 agrees at 11 bases. The V and J ends lost 4 bases and 10 bases, in that order; junction bases with no gene match: 9. CDR3 length equals 15 residues. Looked up from germline, CDR1 is MNHEY and CDR2 is SVGAGI. CDR3 sequence (DNA): TGTGCCAGCAGTTCCAACCGGGACAGGGGGAGGGAGCAGTTCTTC. This encodes CASSSNRDRGREQFF.

A single count supports this clone. The chain couples TRBV5-1 to TRBJ2-1, with no clear D. Germline V gene lookup returns CDR1 SGHRS and CDR2 YFSETQ. The CDR3 extends over 13 amino acids. Trimming took off 5 bases at V and 2 bases at J, with 8 bases between the two ends. The DNA for the CDR3 is TGCGCCAGCAGAAGAGGAGCCTACAATGAGCAGTTCTTC. Encoded protein: CASRRGAYNEQFF.

This chain connects TRBV5-6 to TRBJ1-4; D perhaps matches TRBD1 (6 bases). This CDR3 spans 12 amino acids. Germline CDR1 is SGHDT and CDR2 is YYEEEE. V was cut by 4 bases and J by 8 bases, with 9 bases left in between. The DNA for the CDR3 is TGTGCCAGCAGCCACGGGACAGAAAAACTGTTTTTT. Residues: CASSHGTEKLFF.

V and J are TRBV30 and TRBJ1-2; D not resolved. The CDR3 sequence is 11 residues long. The ends were cut back, 0 bases at V and 8 bases at J, with 7 bases in the middle. CDR1 is GTSNPN, CDR2 SVGIG, per germline (reference sequence). The CDR3 region is CAWSVLGGYTF. The CDR3 DNA reads TGTGCCTGGAGTGTACTCGGGGGCTACACCTTC. Based on the CDR3 plus reference TRBV30 and TRBJ1-2, the full variable domain is SQTIHQWPATLVQPVGSPLSLECTVEGTSNPNLYWYRQAAGRGLQLLFYSVGIGQISSEVPQNLSASRPQDRQFILSSKKLLLSDSGFYLCAWSVLGGYTFGSGTRLTVV.

This chain links TRBV3-1 (or the pseudogene TRBV3-2) with TRBJ2-2, with 8 bases that match TRBD1. Per germline, CDR1 LGHDT and CDR2 YNNKEL (reference sequence). V shed 4 bases and J 7 bases; nucleotides not matched to a gene: 11. This CDR3 comprises 16 residues. The CDR3 DNA follows: TGTGCCAGCAGCCCCTTCGGACAGGGATCGGGCGGGGAGCTGTTTTTT. Its protein is CASSPFGQGSGGELFF.

The V call is TRBV28, the J call TRBJ1-2; D is possibly TRBD1 (5 bases). V was shortened by 7 bases and J by 0 bases, with 12 bases between the two germline ends. Germline loops: CDR1 MDHEN, CDR2 SYDVKM. The CDR3 is made up of 14 amino acids. For the CDR3, the DNA is TGTGCCAGCAACGAACAGGAACCTAACTATGGCTACACCTTC. Encoded protein: CASNEQEPNYGYTF.

On this clone itself: At one of its ends the junction is not consistent with the germline gene, which may arise from a read error. The chain couples TRBV4-1 to TRBJ2-7; 11 positions agree with TRBD2. Germline-derived CDR1 and CDR2 are MGHRA and YSYEKL. The CDR3 has 17 residues. CDR3 DNA sequence: TGCGCCAGCAGACAAGTGGGAGGGACTAGCGGCACCTACGAGCAGTACTTC. This sequence encodes CASRQVGGTSGTYEQYF.

The chain employs TRBV7-9 and TRBJ2-7; 7 bases agree with TRBD1. Germline CDR1 SEHNR, CDR2 FQNEAQ (reference sequence). This CDR3 spans 12 amino acids. Trimming removed 6 bases from V and 7 bases from J; junction bases left unmatched: 6. The CDR3 region has the DNA TGTGCCAGCAGTTGGGACAGACTGGAGCAGTACTTC. Translated, it gives CASSWDRLEQYF.

CDR3 nucleotide sequence: TGTGCCAGCTCACACGCCTTAGACCTGACAGCGATGGGGCTCTACGAGCAGTACTTC. Translated, it gives CASSHALDLTAMGLYEQYF. The chain carries TRBV18 and TRBJ2-7; TRBD1 is a possible D gene (5 bases). Germline values: CDR1 KGHSH, CDR2 LQKENI. Trimming took off 4 bases at V and 3 bases at J, with 28 bases between the two ends. This CDR3 has 19 residues.

This sequence joins TRBV20-1 and TRBJ1-4; D gene ambiguous. CDR1 and CDR2 (germline): DFQATT, SNEGSKA (reference sequence). V dropped 5 bases and J dropped 7 bases, with 8 bases sitting between them. The CDR3 covers 11 residues. CDR3: CSARHSEKLFF. The CDR3 nucleotides read TGCAGTGCTCGACACTCTGAAAAACTGTTTTTT.

V gene TRBV7-9 combines with J gene TRBJ2-1, with no clear D. CDR1 is SEHNR and CDR2 is FQNEAQ in the germline V gene (reference sequence). The CDR3 is 16 residues long. Trimming cost V 2 bases and J 3 bases, with 14 bases left between them. The CDR3, as DNA: TGTGCCAGCAGCTTACGAGGAGCCGGCGTCTACAATGAGCAGTTCTTC. This translates into CASSLRGAGVYNEQFF.

The chain has TRBV10-3 and TRBJ2-3, with a weak D call TRBD1 (5 bases). This CDR3 region has 14 residues. CDR1 is ENHRY, CDR2 SYGVKD, per germline. The germline V and J ends were trimmed by 6 bases and 0 bases, with 10 bases remaining between them. This CDR3 is CAIRPQESTDTQYF. The CDR3 DNA sequence: TGTGCCATCAGACCACAGGAAAGCACAGATACGCAGTATTTT.

This chain joins TRBV9 and TRBJ2-1; 7 bases are a match to TRBD2. With V trimmed by 4 bases and J by 7 bases, 11 bases remained unmatched. Germline V gene data show CDR1 as SGDLS and CDR2 as YYNGEE. The CDR3 covers 15 residues. The CDR3 sequence is CASSKLAQFSNEQFF. The CDR3 DNA follows: TGTGCCAGCAGCAAACTAGCGCAGTTCTCAAATGAGCAGTTCTTC.

This clone was picked up a small number of times. V gene TRBV4-2 combines with J gene TRBJ2-7, with D perhaps matching TRBD1 (5 bases). The CDR3 has 15 residues. V gave up 3 bases and J gave up 7 bases, with 19 bases separating them. Germline CDR1 LGHNA, CDR2 YNFKEQ. The CDR3 sequence is CASSQDLAAQGEQYF. The CDR3 DNA follows: TGTGCCAGCAGCCAGGATCTGGCTGCGCAGGGTGAGCAGTACTTC.

The chain combines TRBV7-9 with TRBJ2-5; 8 bases fit TRBD2. V trimming: 4 bases; J trimming: 4 bases; junction bases outside the gene matches: 5. The length of the CDR3 is 14 residues. Germline CDR1 SEHNR, CDR2 FQNEAQ (reference sequence). As DNA, the CDR3 is TGTGCCAGCAGCTCCTTCGGGAGGGCAGAGACCCAGTACTTC. Its protein is CASSSFGRAETQYF. Together with reference TRBV7-9 and TRBJ2-5, the CDR3 gives the full variable domain: DTGVSQNPRHKITKRGQNVTFRCDPISEHNRLYWYRQTLGQGPEFLTYFQNEAQLEKSRLLSDRFSAERPKGSFSTLEIQRTEQGDSAMYLCASSSFGRAETQYFGPGTRLLVL.

The rearrangement joins TRBV11-2 to TRBJ1-6; 10 bases match TRBD1. The CDR3 loop spans 14 amino acids. Germline assignment: CDR1 SGHAT and CDR2 FQNNGV. V was pared by 3 bases and J by 8 bases, with 1 base of the junction left unmatched. The CDR3 bases are TGTGCCAGCAGCTTGGGGACAGGGGATTCACCCCTCCACTTT. The encoded protein is CASSLGTGDSPLHF.

The chain has TRBV7-8 and TRBJ1-4, with unresolved D. This CDR3 is 14 amino acids long. The germline CDR1 and CDR2 sequences are SGHVS and FQNEAQ. V shed 4 bases and J shed 0 bases, with 6 bases lying between them. CDR3 coding DNA: TGTGCCAGCAGCTCTCGTGCAACTAATGAAAAACTGTTTTTT. Translating gives CASSSRATNEKLFF. The whole variable domain, filled in from reference TRBV7-8 and TRBJ1-4, reads GAGVSQSPRYKVAKRGQDVALRCDPISGHVSLFWYQQALGQGPEFLTYFQNEAQLDKSGLPSDRFFAERPEGSVSTLKIQRTQQEDSAVYLCASSSRATNEKLFFGSGTQLSVL.

The rearrangement joins TRBV10-1 to TRBJ2-2, with TRBD1 identical over 9 bases. Germline CDR1 reads WNHNN; CDR2 reads SYGVQD (reference sequence). With 6 bases clipped from V and 6 bases from J, the junction kept 5 bases outside the gene matches. This CDR3 spans 14 amino acids. The CDR3 DNA is TGCGCCAGCAGGGAACAGGGGGCTGCCGGGGAGCTGTTTTTT. Translated, it gives CASREQGAAGELFF.

The chain uses TRBV30 and TRBJ2-1; no reliable D call. Trimming removed 3 bases at V and 12 bases at J, with 18 bases between. This CDR3 comprises 13 residues. The V gene's germline CDR1 is GTSNPN and CDR2 SVGIG (reference sequence). CDR3 amino acids: CAWRGGYNERQFF. CDR3 in DNA: TGTGCCTGGAGAGGCGGATACAATGAGAGGCAGTTCTTC.

The rearrangement joins TRBV10-2 to TRBJ1-6; D unresolved. This CDR3 spans 13 amino acids. Germline V gene sequence: CDR1 WSHSY, CDR2 SAAADI. Trimming took off 7 bases at V and 8 bases at J, with 12 bases between the two ends. For the CDR3, the DNA is TGCGCCAGCAAGGTCCGCGGGGATTCACCCCTCCACTTT. Protein sequence: CASKVRGDSPLHF.

The count of this clone is one. The chain couples TRBV11-2 to TRBJ2-1; weak D call: TRBD2 (6 bases). The CDR3 is made up of 15 amino acids. Trimming cost V 5 bases and J 8 bases, with 19 bases left between them. Per the germline V gene, CDR1 is SGHAT and CDR2 is FQNNGV. The CDR3 sequence is CASSPTGVVRDEQFF. As DNA, the CDR3 is TGTGCCAGCAGCCCAACGGGGGTAGTGAGAGATGAGCAGTTCTTC.

The chain is built from TRBV20-1 and TRBJ2-7; D is unclear. The CDR3 has 10 residues. V lost 8 bases, J lost 12 bases, and 17 bases lay in between. Germline V gives CDR1 DFQATT, CDR2 SNEGSKA (reference sequence). The CDR3 DNA is TGCAGTACCTTCCCGGTCCCTACGTACTTC. Translated, it gives CSTFPVPTYF.